Below are 19 T cell receptor beta chains sequenced from a single sample in a study of T cells in Graves' hyperthyroidism and ophthalmopathy (dated by TCRdb to the late 2010s). Libraries were constructed by multiplex PCR. This sample was sequenced with an Illumina HiSeq 2000. The TCR beta CDR3 regions were amplified from RNA transcripts. A first-round RT-PCR of the TCR CDR3 used the HTBI primer set with the Qiagen OneStep RT-PCR kit. TCRdb itself trimmed the public reads at Q25 with fastp, ran MiXCR and retained productive beta chains. One record per CDR3 amino acid sequence lists the most common genes and DNA. This sample is represented by some 440,000 distinct CDR3 sequences; about a sixth of them were singletons. Together, the top ten hold roughly 15% of the sample. The material sequenced was blood. These receptors all come from a woman aged 18-30 years with Graves' hyperthyroidism.

The J gene is TRBJ2-7, the V gene TRBV19, with 9 bases aligning to TRBD2. CDR3 length equals 14 residues. Germline V gene lookup returns CDR1 LNHDA and CDR2 SQIVND (reference sequence). V lost 10 bases, J lost 2 bases, and 9 bases stayed unmatched. The CDR3 DNA sequence: TGTGCCACCTCGCGGGGGGGAGTACCCTACGAGCAGTACTTC. The encoded protein is CATSRGGVPYEQYF.

Notes on this clonotype: Possible read error: a much larger clone is one base away. The chain joins TRBV6-9 to TRBJ2-1, with 11 bases that match TRBD2. Germline values: CDR1 MNHGY, CDR2 SVAAGI. There are 15 residues in the CDR3. This CDR3 reads CASSLLAGGGNERFF. The CDR3 bases are TGTGCCAGCAGTTTGCTAGCGGGAGGTGGCAATGAGCGGTTCTTC.

This clonotype was counted at least ten times. This chain links TRBV20-1 with TRBJ2-5; 7 bases are a match to TRBD2. This CDR3 region has 19 residues. CDR1 is DFQATT and CDR2 is SNEGSKA in the germline V gene (reference sequence). Trimming removed 1 base from V and 4 bases from J; junction bases left unmatched: 21. CDR3 DNA: TGCAGTGCTAGAGGTCTAGCGGAAATCCCAGTGGGGTCCCCAGAGACCCAGTACTTC. Its translation is CSARGLAEIPVGSPETQYF.

The rearrangement joins TRBV4-1 to TRBJ1-1; a possible D gene is TRBD1 (6 bases). This CDR3 comprises 15 residues. Trimming left V 3 bases short and J 1 base short, with 12 bases between. Germline CDR1 is MGHRA and CDR2 is YSYEKL. CDR3 in amino acids: CASSHDTGQNTEAFF. DNA of the CDR3: TGCGCCAGCAGCCATGACACGGGACAGAACACTGAAGCTTTCTTT.

The chain combines TRBV5-1 with TRBJ1-2; D unresolved. Germline CDR1 SGHRS, CDR2 YFSETQ. The germline V and J ends were trimmed by 3 bases and 4 bases, with 10 bases remaining between them. The CDR3 loop spans 13 amino acids. The CDR3 spells CASSYDQTYGYTF. CDR3 nucleotides: TGCGCCAGCAGCTATGACCAAACCTATGGCTACACCTTC.

This clonotype appeared many times. The rearrangement uses TRBV2 and TRBJ2-3, with 11 positions matching TRBD2. CDR1 and CDR2 from the germline V gene are SNHLY and FYNNEI. Trimming removed 6 bases from V and 0 bases from J; junction bases left unmatched: 14. The CDR3 length is 19 residues. The CDR3 sequence is CASSLRILAGATSTDTQYF. The CDR3 coding sequence is TGTGCCAGCAGCCTGAGGATACTAGCGGGGGCCACTAGCACAGATACGCAGTATTTT.

In regard to this clonotype: A much larger clone differs by one base, so this may be a read error. Here the CDR3 reads CASSLPWSSNQPQHF. The CDR3 DNA is TGTGCCAGCAGCCTTCCATGGTCCTCCAATCAGCCCCAGCATTTT. V and J are TRBV28 and TRBJ1-5; D not resolved. The CDR3 spans 15 residues. Looked up from germline, CDR1 is MDHEN and CDR2 is SYDVKM. V was cut by 6 bases and J by 3 bases, with 15 bases left in between.

This clonotype has just a few counts. The chain employs TRBV20-1 and TRBJ1-6, with TRBD1 as a possible D gene (6 bases). From germline, CDR1 is DFQATT and CDR2 SNEGSKA (reference sequence). V was cut by 2 bases and J by 7 bases, with 21 bases left in between. The CDR3 sequence is 17 residues long. This chain's CDR3 is CSARIRRGDQGNSPLHF. The CDR3 nucleotides read TGCAGTGCTAGAATTCGACGAGGGGACCAGGGGAATTCACCCCTCCACTTT.

The gene calls are TRBV4-1 and TRBJ2-7; 12 bases are shared with TRBD2. The CDR3 is 16 residues long. The V gene end was trimmed by 3 bases and the J gene end by 2 bases; junction bases not matched to a gene: 5. Looked up from germline, CDR1 is MGHRA and CDR2 is YSYEKL. The CDR3 DNA reads as TGCGCCAGCAGCCAGCCTCTAGCGGGAGGGGCCTACGAGCAGTACTTC. Encoded protein: CASSQPLAGGAYEQYF.

This clonotype occurred a few times. This may be a read error: a much more frequent sequence differs by one nucleotide. The chain has TRBV20-1 and TRBJ2-4, with D unresolved. Trimming cost V 1 base and J 7 bases, with 14 bases left between them. The CDR3 has 14 amino acids. CDR1 is DFQATT and CDR2 is SNEGSKA in the germline V gene (reference sequence). CDR3 amino acids: CSARGVLLTNIQYF. CDR3 sequence (DNA): TGCAGTGCTAGAGGGGTCCTCCTTACGAACATTCAGTACTTC.

This clonotype came up a few times. The gene calls are TRBV6-2 or TRBV6-3 and TRBJ2-2; tentatively, D is TRBD2 (6 bases). The V end lost 7 bases, the J end lost 4 bases, and 13 bases lay between the germline ends. CDR3 length equals 14 residues. CDR1 and CDR2 (germline): MNHEY, SVGEGT. The CDR3, as DNA: TGTGCCAGCATCCGGGGGTTAGTCACCGGGGAGCTGTTTTTT. This codes for CASIRGLVTGELFF.

This clonotype has at least ten counts. The V call is TRBV19, the J call TRBJ1-1; D possibly corresponds to TRBD1 (5 bases). Germline CDR1 is LNHDA and CDR2 is SQIVND (reference sequence). This CDR3 comprises 17 residues. V shed 3 bases and J shed 3 bases, with 20 bases lying between them. CDR3 nucleotides: TGTGCCAGTAGTATGGGGGGTTTACAGAGAAGGGACACTGAAGCTTTCTTT. This encodes CASSMGGLQRRDTEAFF.

The chain carries TRBV4-2 and TRBJ1-2; no definite D call. The CDR3 runs 12 residues. Germline assignment: CDR1 LGHNA and CDR2 YNFKEQ. V shed 8 bases and J shed 8 bases, with 15 bases lying between them. The CDR3 loop reads CASHHWYDGYTF. CDR3 sequence (DNA): TGTGCCAGCCACCACTGGTACGACGGCTACACCTTC.

The chain is built from TRBV24-1 and TRBJ1-5; D gene uncertain. Trimming cost V 4 bases and J 4 bases, with 7 bases left between them. This CDR3 has 13 residues. Per germline, CDR1 KGHDR and CDR2 SFDVKD. The CDR3 DNA sequence: TGTGCCACCAGTGACGCGGCAAATCAGCCCCAGCATTTT. It yields the protein CATSDAANQPQHF.

This clonotype has at least ten counts. The chain combines TRBV20-1 with TRBJ1-6; D may be TRBD1 (5 bases). V dropped 2 bases and J dropped 9 bases, with 14 bases sitting between them. CDR1 and CDR2 from the germline V gene are DFQATT and SNEGSKA (reference sequence). This CDR3 comprises 14 residues. The DNA for the CDR3 is TGCAGTGCTAGAACAGGACCCGATGCTTCACCCCTCCACTTT. It encodes CSARTGPDASPLHF.

This clonotype was counted many times. The chain uses TRBV2 and TRBJ2-1; 12 nucleotides line up with TRBD2. The CDR3 contains 17 residues. Germline V gives CDR1 SNHLY, CDR2 FYNNEI. V shed 5 bases and J 1 base; nucleotides not matched to a gene: 6. CDR3 sequence reads: CASSYTSGGLSYNEQFF. Written as DNA, the CDR3 is TGTGCCAGCAGTTATACTAGCGGGGGGCTTTCCTACAATGAGCAGTTCTTC.

The rearrangement uses TRBV14 and TRBJ2-5; TRBD2 agrees at 7 bases. V was pared by 3 bases and J by 11 bases, with 6 bases of the junction left unmatched. Germline CDR1 reads SGHDN; CDR2 reads FVKESK. The CDR3 is made up of 12 amino acids. The CDR3 loop reads CASSQGRTSQYF. CDR3 in DNA: TGTGCCAGCAGCCAGGGGAGGACTAGTCAGTACTTC.

This clonotype was seen many times. This chain connects TRBV28 to TRBJ2-3; 7 bases map to TRBD2. Germline-derived CDR1 and CDR2 are MDHEN and SYDVKM. V lost 2 bases, J lost 4 bases, and 12 bases stayed unmatched. This CDR3 is built from 17 residues. The CDR3 nucleotides read TGTGCCAGCAGTTTAAGTGCTAGGGCGGGAGCGGCAGATACGCAGTATTTT. This gives the protein CASSLSARAGAADTQYF.

This clonotype was seen only a few times. This rearrangement joins TRBV13 to TRBJ1-1, with D unclear. The CDR3 has 16 residues. Germline loops: CDR1 PRHDT, CDR2 FYEKMQ (reference sequence). The V gene lost 1 base and the J gene lost 4 bases, with 16 bases spanning the gap. The CDR3 loop is CASSLAPGGMSTEAFF. CDR3 in DNA: TGTGCCAGCAGCTTAGCCCCAGGAGGGATGAGCACTGAAGCTTTCTTT.